These T cell receptor beta chains were read from a single sample in a study of blood T cells in healthy people across ages. MiXCR, applied by TCRdb to the 5' RACE reads, yields one record per CDR3 protein. The repertoire includes under 800,000 distinct CDR3 sequences, roughly 21% of them detected once, and roughly 3.4% sits in the top ten. What was sequenced was blood. The receptors derive from a man in his 70s in good health. Each CDR3 is given with its conserved first and last residue. Fields, in order: clone size, V gene, J gene, D gene, CDR3 DNA, CDR3 protein. D genes are given only for firm matches. Expanded clones are given a class, and other clones once, few, many or no size at all.

many	TRBV25-1	TRBJ2-6	-	TGTGCCAGCAGTGAGCCTGGGGCCAACGTCCTGACTTTC	CASSEPGANVLTF
-	TRBV28	TRBJ1-2	-	TGTGCCAGCACCAAGGCGTATGGCTACACCTTC	CASTKAYGYTF
-	TRBV5-1	TRBJ2-7	TRBD1	TGCGCCAGCAGCTTGGACGCAGGGGGTAATTACGAGCAGTACTTC	CASSLDAGGNYEQYF
few	TRBV4-3	TRBJ2-5	-	TGCGCCAGCAGCCAAGATCACCCCGGGAGTTCCCAAGAGACCCAGTACTTC	CASSQDHPGSSQETQYF
few	TRBV5-5	TRBJ1-1	TRBD1	TGTGCCAGCAGCGTCGCAGGGGGGGTGGCTTTCTTT	CASSVAGGVAFF
many	TRBV7-3	TRBJ2-5	TRBD2	TGTGCCAGCAGCCGAAGGGAGGGTGAGACCCAGTACTTC	CASSRREGETQYF
-	TRBV28	TRBJ1-1	-	TGTGCCAGCAGTTTATTCCCCCCGAGGTACACGAACACTGAAGCTTTCTTT	CASSLFPPRYTNTEAFF
-	TRBV5-1	TRBJ2-3	-	TGCGCCAGCAGCTTGGAAGCCGGCACAGATACGCAGTATTTT	CASSLEAGTDTQYF
-	TRBV30	TRBJ2-7	-	TGTGCCTGGAGTGTACTCGAGGGAGCGAGGTACGAGCAGTACTTC	CAWSVLEGARYEQYF
-	TRBV18	TRBJ2-1	TRBD1	TGTGCCAGCTCACTTGACAGGGATGAGCAGTTCTTC	CASSLDRDEQFF
-	TRBV25-1	TRBJ1-3	-	TGTGCCAGCTCAAAAGGGGGGGCTTTCTCTGGAAACACCATATATTTT	CASSKGGAFSGNTIYF
many	TRBV7-3	TRBJ2-5	-	TGTGCCAGCAGGCGTTCGACTAGTTTCTGGGAGACCCAGTACTTC	CASRRSTSFWETQYF
few	TRBV14	TRBJ2-1	-	TGTGCCAGCAGCCAAGTTCAACGGGGAACTCGGGTTTATGAGCAGTTCTTC	CASSQVQRGTRVYEQFF
-	TRBV2	TRBJ2-1	TRBD2	TGTGCCAGGGGACTAGCGGGTTTGGGGGAGCAGTTCTTC	CARGLAGLGEQFF
few	TRBV6-2/TRBV6-3	TRBJ2-7	TRBD2	TGTGCCAGCACAAATAGCGGGGTGGCTACCTACGAGCAGTACTTC	CASTNSGVATYEQYF
few	TRBV20-1	TRBJ2-1	TRBD2	TGCAGTGCTAGATCCGGGACTAGCGGGGAGGATGAGCAGTTCTTC	CSARSGTSGEDEQFF
-	TRBV14	TRBJ2-2	TRBD2	TGTGCCAGCAGCCAAGGATTCGTTAGCGGGAGTCTCACCGGGGAGCTGTTTTTT	CASSQGFVSGSLTGELFF
-	TRBV12-3/TRBV12-4	TRBJ2-1	TRBD2	TGTGCCAGCAGTTTATCCTTAGCGGGAGGGTACAATGAGCAGTTCTTC	CASSLSLAGGYNEQFF
-	TRBV7-2	TRBJ2-3	TRBD2	TGTGCCAGCAGCTTAAAGCGGGAGGTCACAGATACGCAGTATTTT	CASSLKREVTDTQYF
-	TRBV28	TRBJ2-3	TRBD1	TGTGCCAGCAGTTCTCCGGGACAGGGGGCAGATACGCAGTATTTT	CASSSPGQGADTQYF
-	TRBV10-3	TRBJ2-2	TRBD2	TGTGCCATCAGGGCAGAAGCGGGAGGGGATACCGGGGAGCTGTTTTTT	CAIRAEAGGDTGELFF
few	TRBV3-1	TRBJ2-1	TRBD1	TGTGCCAGCAGCCGCCCGGACAGGGGTAATGAGCAGTTCTTC	CASSRPDRGNEQFF
-	TRBV5-1	TRBJ2-3	-	TGCGCCAGCAGGGCCACTGGAACCACAGATACGCAGTATTTT	CASRATGTTDTQYF
-	TRBV29-1	TRBJ2-4	-	TGCAGCGTTTTACTAGGCCCAGCAAGCATTCAGTACTTC	CSVLLGPASIQYF
few	TRBV9	TRBJ2-7	-	TGTGCCAGCAGCACCGGGGAGCAGTACTTC	CASSTGEQYF
-	TRBV5-1	TRBJ2-2	-	TGCGCCAGCAGCCCTAGGACCCTGAGCACCGGGGAGCTGTTTTTT	CASSPRTLSTGELFF
-	TRBV20-1	TRBJ2-3	-	TGCAGTGCTAAACGGGACCACACAGATACGCAGTATTTT	CSAKRDHTDTQYF
few	TRBV3-1	TRBJ1-1	-	TGTGCCAGCAGCCACCCCGGGGACACTGAAGCTTTCTTT	CASSHPGDTEAFF
-	TRBV18	TRBJ2-7	TRBD1	TGTGCCAGCTCTCACGGGGAAGGACAGGGCTTCCTCTACGAGCAGTACTTC	CASSHGEGQGFLYEQYF
-	TRBV11-2	TRBJ2-1	TRBD2	TGTGCCAGCAGCTCTCGGGGGAAGACTAGCGGGAAGCTCAATGAGCAGTTCTTC	CASSSRGKTSGKLNEQFF
-	TRBV29-1	TRBJ2-1	TRBD2	TGCAGCGTTGTTACAGCGGGAGGTCGGTACAATGAGCAGTTCTTC	CSVVTAGGRYNEQFF
few	TRBV29-1	TRBJ2-3	TRBD1	TGCAGCCTCGGGACAGGTAGCACAGATACGCAGTATTTT	CSLGTGSTDTQYF
-	TRBV20-1	TRBJ2-5	-	TGCAGTGCTAGTCTGCCGGGAGTGGAGACCCAGTACTTC	CSASLPGVETQYF
-	TRBV7-2	TRBJ2-3	-	TGTGCCAGCAGCTCGAACAGGGTCCGGGGCACAGATACGCAGTATTTT	CASSSNRVRGTDTQYF
few	TRBV4-1	TRBJ2-5	TRBD1	TGCGCCAGCAGCCAACAGGACAGGATCGCAGAGACCCAGTACTTC	CASSQQDRIAETQYF
few	TRBV25-1	TRBJ2-5	-	TGTGCCAGCAGTGAAGGACAGTTATATGGGACCCAGTACTTC	CASSEGQLYGTQYF
-	TRBV12-3/TRBV12-4	TRBJ2-2	TRBD2	TGTGCCAGCACCCCACTAGCGGGAGTGGGGACCGGGGAGCTGTTTTTT	CASTPLAGVGTGELFF